These T cell receptor beta chains were read from a single sample in a study of cytomegalovirus exposure and HLA in healthy donors. Sequencing was performed with immunoSEQ multiplex PCR; in TCRdb, only in-frame clones are kept and a portion is missing. The sample contains about 130,000 clones, 65% to 90% of which appear only once. Sequences were obtained from PBMCs. Receptor source: a girl aged 2-9 years in good health and CMV-seronegative. Both conserved end residues are part of each CDR3. Fields, in order: D gene, clone size, J gene, V gene, CDR3 DNA, CDR3 protein. The D gene is left open where the match is weak. Some rows mark clone size as missing; the rest say once, few, many or name a class of expanded clone.

D gene: TRBD1
clone size: .
J gene: TRBJ2-7
V gene: TRBV6-1
CDR3 DNA: TGTGCCACAAATACAGGGGCCTCCTACGAGCAGTACTTC
CDR3 protein: CATNTGASYEQYF

D gene: TRBD1
clone size: once
J gene: TRBJ2-7
V gene: TRBV7-2
CDR3 DNA: TGTGCCAGCAGCTTAGCGACCTCAGGGGGCTACGAGCAGTACTTC
CDR3 protein: CASSLATSGGYEQYF

D gene: TRBD2
clone size: .
J gene: TRBJ2-7
V gene: TRBV5-4
CDR3 DNA: TGTGCCAGCAGCCCCGGACTAGCGGGATACGAGCAGTACTTC
CDR3 protein: CASSPGLAGYEQYF

D gene: .
clone size: .
J gene: TRBJ2-3
V gene: TRBV7-3
CDR3 DNA: TGTGCCAGCAGCTTTGGGACTAGCACAGATACGCAGTATTTT
CDR3 protein: CASSFGTSTDTQYF

D gene: TRBD2
clone size: .
J gene: TRBJ2-3
V gene: TRBV9
CDR3 DNA: TGTGCCAGCAGCGAAAAATTAGGGGTAGCGGGAGACTGGGATACGCAGTATTTT
CDR3 protein: CASSEKLGVAGDWDTQYF

D gene: TRBD2
clone size: once
J gene: TRBJ2-7
V gene: TRBV7-3
CDR3 DNA: TGTGCCAGCAGCTTAGAAGCGGGAGCGGCCTACGAGCAGTACTTC
CDR3 protein: CASSLEAGAAYEQYF

D gene: .
clone size: .
J gene: TRBJ1-2
V gene: TRBV7-2
CDR3 DNA: TGTGCCAGCAGCTTAGCTACCAGGGATTATGGCTACACCTTC
CDR3 protein: CASSLATRDYGYTF

D gene: TRBD2
clone size: .
J gene: TRBJ2-3
V gene: TRBV25-1
CDR3 DNA: TGTGCCAGCCAAGAGGCGGGAGGAGGCACAGATACGCAGTATTTT
CDR3 protein: CASQEAGGGTDTQYF

D gene: TRBD1
clone size: .
J gene: TRBJ2-7
V gene: TRBV27
CDR3 DNA: TGTGCCAGCAAGGCAGGGGGCTCGTCCGAGCAGTACTTC
CDR3 protein: CASKAGGSSEQYF

D gene: .
clone size: .
J gene: TRBJ1-2
V gene: TRBV19
CDR3 DNA: TGTGCCAGTAGTATAGAGACAAGGAACTATGGCTACACCTTC
CDR3 protein: CASSIETRNYGYTF

D gene: TRBD1
clone size: .
J gene: TRBJ2-1
V gene: TRBV2
CDR3 DNA: TGTGCCAGCAGTGGCCCGGGACAGGGGTTCAATGAGCAGTTCTTC
CDR3 protein: CASSGPGQGFNEQFF

D gene: TRBD2
clone size: .
J gene: TRBJ2-5
V gene: TRBV2
CDR3 DNA: TGTGCCAGCAGTAGACTAGCGGTGGGGGGAGAGACCCAGTACTTC
CDR3 protein: CASSRLAVGGETQYF

D gene: .
clone size: .
J gene: TRBJ1-2
V gene: TRBV5-6
CDR3 DNA: TGTGCCAGCAGCTTGGGCCAGGGTGAACCCTATGGCTACACCTTC
CDR3 protein: CASSLGQGEPYGYTF

D gene: .
clone size: few
J gene: TRBJ2-7
V gene: TRBV28
CDR3 DNA: TGTGCCAGCAGTTTACACCCCCGCCAGTTCGGGGAGCAGTACTTC
CDR3 protein: CASSLHPRQFGEQYF

D gene: .
clone size: .
J gene: TRBJ2-3
V gene: TRBV5-1
CDR3 DNA: TGCGCCAGCAGACCGCAGGGTACCACAGATACGCAGTATTTT
CDR3 protein: CASRPQGTTDTQYF

D gene: .
clone size: .
J gene: TRBJ2-5
V gene: TRBV7-9
CDR3 DNA: TGTGCCAGCAGCACCGGTGTATTGGAGACCCAGTACTTC
CDR3 protein: CASSTGVLETQYF

D gene: TRBD2
clone size: .
J gene: TRBJ2-7
V gene: TRBV5-1
CDR3 DNA: TGCGCCAGCAGCCTTAGCGGGGGGACCTACGAGCAGTACTTC
CDR3 protein: CASSLSGGTYEQYF

D gene: .
clone size: .
J gene: TRBJ2-7
V gene: TRBV29-1
CDR3 DNA: TGCAGCGTAAAGGACAGCTACGAGCAGTACTTC
CDR3 protein: CSVKDSYEQYF

D gene: .
clone size: .
J gene: TRBJ1-5
V gene: TRBV27
CDR3 DNA: TGTGCCAGCAGCTCCACACGTAGCAATCAGCCCCAGCATTTT
CDR3 protein: CASSSTRSNQPQHF

D gene: TRBD2
clone size: .
J gene: TRBJ2-3
V gene: TRBV29-1
CDR3 DNA: TGCAGCGCCGCGACTAGCGGGAGCACAGATACGCAGTATTTT
CDR3 protein: CSAATSGSTDTQYF

D gene: .
clone size: .
J gene: TRBJ2-3
V gene: TRBV4-3
CDR3 DNA: TGCGCCAGCAGCCAAGAAGTCGACAGTGATACGCAGTATTTT
CDR3 protein: CASSQEVDSDTQYF

D gene: TRBD1
clone size: .
J gene: TRBJ2-1
V gene: TRBV27
CDR3 DNA: TGTGCCAGCAGCCAGGGGGCAGGTGAGCAGTTCTTC
CDR3 protein: CASSQGAGEQFF